What follows are 20 T cell receptor beta chains derived from one specimen sequenced in a study of cytomegalovirus exposure and HLA in healthy donors. PCR amplification relied on 60 Vbeta primers (plus 13 Jbeta primers). Profiled with immunoSEQ multiplex PCR; TCRdb holds only in-frame clones, not every one. The table has fewer than 150,000 clones, less than 85% seen once. Sample: PBMCs. The receptors here all came from a woman aged 35 to 49 in good health and CMV-seronegative.

The rearrangement links TRBV28 to TRBJ2-5; no reliable D call. This CDR3 contains 13 residues. Germline values: CDR1 MDHEN, CDR2 SYDVKM. Trimming pared 7 bases from V and 4 bases from J, leaving 13 bases between. The CDR3 loop reads CASNKQHLETQYF. CDR3 DNA sequence: TGTGCCAGCAACAAACAACACCTAGAGACCCAGTACTTC.

The sample holds one count of this clone. The chain couples TRBV4-1 to TRBJ2-1; D perhaps matches TRBD2 (5 bases). The CDR3 has 13 amino acids. Deletions cut 0 bases from V and 8 bases from J, with 8 bases between. Germline V lookup: CDR1 MGHRA, CDR2 YSYEKL. The CDR3 sequence: CASSQDVRDEQFF. The CDR3 nucleotides read TGCGCCAGCAGCCAAGACGTGCGGGATGAGCAGTTCTTC.

V gene TRBV4-1 combines with J gene TRBJ2-3; 10 nucleotides line up with TRBD1. CDR3 length equals 15 residues. The germline V gene encodes CDR1 MGHRA and CDR2 YSYEKL. The junction had 7 bases not matched to a gene; V was cut back by 4 bases and J by 6 bases. CDR3 sequence: CASSLGDRGGDTQYF. CDR3 bases: TGCGCCAGCAGCCTTGGGGACAGGGGAGGGGATACGCAGTATTTT.

Written as DNA, the CDR3 is TGTGCCAGCCAAAAACCCCGCCCTCCAAGCGACTCTCGCTACGAGCAGTACTTC. Translation: CASQKPRPPSDSRYEQYF. This chain connects TRBV2 to TRBJ2-7; the D is unclear. CDR3 size: 18 residues. V lost 8 bases, J lost 3 bases, and 29 bases lay in between. In germline, CDR1 is SNHLY, CDR2 FYNNEI.

The V gene is TRBV6-1, the J gene TRBJ1-5; D unclear. From germline, CDR1 is MNHNS and CDR2 SASEGT. Trimming shortened V by 2 bases and J by 7 bases, and 9 bases separated the two germline ends. The CDR3 is made up of 13 amino acids. CDR3 in amino acids: CASSELFGQPQHF. As DNA, the CDR3 is TGTGCCAGCAGTGAACTATTCGGGCAGCCCCAGCATTTT.

J is TRBJ1-1 and V is TRBV9; 11 positions match TRBD1. J gave up 4 bases and V 2 bases, and 4 bases lay outside the gene matches. Germline lookup yields CDR1 SGDLS and CDR2 YYNGEE. This CDR3 region has 15 residues. CDR3: CASSVFGTGGTEAFF. CDR3 coding DNA: TGTGCCAGCAGCGTTTTCGGGACAGGGGGCACTGAAGCTTTCTTT.

The chain employs TRBV11-1 and TRBJ2-7; 12 nucleotides line up with TRBD2. CDR1 and CDR2 (germline): SGHAT, FQDESV (reference sequence). This CDR3 spans 16 amino acids. V shed 6 bases, J shed 2 bases, and the junction held 8 bases outside the gene matches. The CDR3 reads CASRLAGGNLPYEQYF. In nucleotides, the CDR3 is TGTGCCAGCAGACTAGCGGGGGGCAATTTGCCCTACGAGCAGTACTTC.

The chain recombines TRBV4-2 with TRBJ2-2; D may be TRBD2 (6 bases). Germline V CDR1 and CDR2: LGHNA, YNFKEQ. The CDR3 has 13 amino acids. The V end was cut by 1 base, the J end by 6 bases, with 6 bases between. CDR3 sequence: CASSQAGAGELFF. For the CDR3, the DNA is TGTGCCAGCAGCCAAGCGGGGGCCGGGGAGCTGTTTTTT.

The gene calls are TRBV12-5 and TRBJ2-2, with D possibly TRBD2 on 6 matching bases. Trimming removed 6 bases from V and 0 bases from J, with 14 bases in between. The V gene's germline CDR1 is LGHNT and CDR2 FRNRAP. The CDR3 sequence is 16 residues long. This CDR3 is CASGAGRTANTGELFF. The CDR3 DNA reads as TGTGCTAGTGGGGCGGGGCGGACCGCGAACACCGGGGAGCTGTTTTTT.

The genes are TRBV30 and TRBJ1-2; possibly TRBD1 for D (5 bases). The CDR3 contains 15 residues. CDR1 is GTSNPN and CDR2 is SVGIG in the germline V gene (reference sequence). V gave up 0 bases and J gave up 5 bases, with 16 bases separating them. The CDR3 protein is CAWSVGMGRDYGYTF. The CDR3 region has the DNA TGTGCCTGGAGTGTTGGGATGGGCAGGGATTATGGCTACACCTTC.

The rearrangement joins TRBV2 to TRBJ2-1; D remains ambiguous. V lost 4 bases, J lost 4 bases, and 8 bases lay in between. Germline loops: CDR1 SNHLY, CDR2 FYNNEI. This CDR3 has 13 residues. CDR3 protein: CASSVWLYNEQFF. The DNA for the CDR3 is TGTGCCAGCAGTGTTTGGCTTTACAATGAGCAGTTCTTC.

The chain recombines TRBV9 with TRBJ1-2, with no clear D. V lost 0 bases to trimming and J lost 7 bases, with 10 bases between them. Germline values: CDR1 SGDLS, CDR2 YYNGEE. The CDR3 has 13 residues. The CDR3 region is CASSVDPGFGYTF. The CDR3 nucleotides read TGTGCCAGCAGCGTAGATCCCGGGTTTGGCTACACCTTC.

The J gene is TRBJ1-5, the V gene TRBV7-9; D perhaps matches TRBD1 (5 bases). Trimming cost V 3 bases and J 3 bases, with 9 bases left between them. From germline, CDR1 is SEHNR and CDR2 FQNEAQ (reference sequence). The CDR3 extends over 14 amino acids. The CDR3 DNA reads as TGTGCCAGCAGCTTCGGACAAGCCAATCAGCCCCAGCATTTT. Encoded protein: CASSFGQANQPQHF.

The chain employs TRBV5-8 and TRBJ2-5, with TRBD1 as a possible D gene (6 bases). This CDR3 has 13 amino acids. The V gene lost 4 bases and the J gene lost 4 bases, with 11 bases spanning the gap. CDR1 and CDR2 from the germline V gene are SGHTS and YDEGEE. The CDR3 DNA follows: TGTGCCAGCAGCCAACAGGGTTTAGAGACCCAGTACTTC. Its protein is CASSQQGLETQYF.

The chain couples TRBV5-4 to TRBJ2-1; D not certain. V was cut by 1 base and J by 4 bases, with 9 bases left in between. This CDR3 has 14 amino acids. Germline values: CDR1 SGHNT, CDR2 YYREEE (reference sequence). For the CDR3, the DNA is TGTGCCAGCAGCTTGCCAGGTGGATACAATGAGCAGTTCTTC. This encodes CASSLPGGYNEQFF.

CDR3 sequence (DNA): TGTGCCAGCAGCCAAGATGACAGGGGGGTAGGCTACACCTTC. The encoded protein is CASSQDDRGVGYTF. The chain carries TRBV4-2 and TRBJ1-2; 9 bases align to TRBD1. This CDR3 has 14 amino acids. Germline V gene data show CDR1 as LGHNA and CDR2 as YNFKEQ. V was pared by 0 bases and J by 8 bases, with 4 bases of the junction left unmatched.

The chain couples TRBV23-1 to TRBJ1-2, with a weak D call TRBD1 (5 bases). Being an ORF, TRBV23-1 has a function that is uncertain. CDR3 size: 16 residues. V lost 2 bases and J 0 bases, leaving 13 bases between the germline ends. CDR3 DNA sequence: TGCGCCAGCAGTCAAAGGCCGTCAGGGCCTAACTATGGCTACACCTTC. Encoded protein: CASSQRPSGPNYGYTF.

This clone was recorded only once. J is TRBJ2-1 and V is TRBV7-9, with 10 bases identical to TRBD2. The CDR3 consists of 19 residues. V shed 5 bases and J 3 bases; nucleotides not matched to a gene: 16. The germline V gene has CDR1 SEHNR and CDR2 FQNEAQ (reference sequence). CDR3 DNA: TGTGCCAGCAGCCCCAGGGTAGGTGGGATAGCGGGAGGCTACAATGAGCAGTTCTTC. It yields the protein CASSPRVGGIAGGYNEQFF.

The rearrangement links TRBV4-1 to TRBJ1-3; D not certain. Germline lookup yields CDR1 MGHRA and CDR2 YSYEKL. The V end was cut by 2 bases, the J end by 2 bases, with 13 bases between. This CDR3 is built from 16 residues. The CDR3 region is CASSQPLRGAGNTIYF. The CDR3 DNA sequence: TGCGCCAGCAGCCAACCGCTGCGGGGTGCTGGAAACACCATATATTTT.

The rearrangement joins TRBV6-6 to TRBJ1-2; 7 bases map to TRBD1. The CDR3 extends over 13 amino acids. The germline CDR1 and CDR2 sequences are MNHNY and SVGAGI (reference sequence). With 2 bases clipped from V and 8 bases from J, the junction kept 5 bases outside the gene matches. The CDR3 loop reads CASSYGRGQGYTF. The CDR3 coding sequence is TGTGCCAGCAGTTACGGAAGGGGGCAGGGCTACACCTTC.